The 21 T cell receptor beta chains below come from one sample, sequenced in a study of T cell responses to AZD1222 COVID-19 vaccine. Profiled with immunoSEQ multiplex PCR; TCRdb holds only in-frame clones, not every one. The sample includes about 160,000 clones, less than 95% of them seen just once. The specimen comprised peripheral blood, sampled on day 0 of AZD1222 vaccination. The receptors originated from an adult in good health.

This sequence joins TRBV12-5 and TRBJ2-7; D may match TRBD1 or TRBD2 (6 bases each). V lost 0 bases to trimming and J lost 4 bases, with 16 bases between them. Germline V CDR1 and CDR2: LGHNT, FRNRAP. This CDR3 is 16 amino acids long. The CDR3 is CASGLVLRGPEYEQYF. For the CDR3, the DNA is TGTGCTAGTGGTTTGGTACTTCGGGGGCCGGAGTACGAGCAGTACTTC.

The chain carries TRBV3-1 (or the pseudogene TRBV3-2) and TRBJ2-7; D may be TRBD2 (6 bases). The CDR3 is 15 residues long. Trimming shortened V by 2 bases and J by 7 bases, and 18 bases separated the two germline ends. Germline lookup yields CDR1 LGHDT and CDR2 YNNKEL (reference sequence). The CDR3 spells CASSQPGGTIFEQYF. The DNA for the CDR3 is TGTGCCAGCAGCCAACCCGGCGGGACCATTTTTGAGCAGTACTTC.

The chain links TRBV27 to TRBJ1-5; D not certain. CDR1 is MNHEY, CDR2 SMNVEV, per germline (reference sequence). The CDR3 consists of 10 residues. V lost 5 bases and J lost 7, with 3 bases in between. In nucleotides, the CDR3 is TGTGCCAGCAGTACCCAGCCCCAGCATTTT. Its translation: CASSTQPQHF.

V is TRBV11-3 and J is TRBJ1-1, with TRBD1 identical over 10 bases. V gave up 5 bases and J gave up 4 bases; unmatched junction bases: 4. Germline V lookup: CDR1 SGHNT, CDR2 YENEEA. There are 14 residues in the CDR3. The CDR3: CASSKGQGITEAFF. In DNA, the CDR3 is TGTGCCAGCAGCAAGGGACAGGGGATCACTGAAGCTTTCTTT.

This clone has only a few counts. The gene calls are TRBV7-6 and TRBJ2-1; D is possibly TRBD2 (6 bases). The germline CDR1 and CDR2 sequences are SGHVS and FNYEAQ. Between the trimmed V and J ends, which lost 5 bases and 6 bases, there was a span of 17 bases. This CDR3 is built from 15 residues. The CDR3 nucleotides read TGTGCCAGCAGCCAATTAGCGGAGACAATCAATGAGCAGTTCTTC. This sequence encodes CASSQLAETINEQFF. The complete variable domain, with remaining parts taken from reference TRBV7-6 and TRBJ2-1, reads GAGVSQSPRYKVTKRGQDVALRCDPISGHVSLYWYRQALGQGPEFLTYFNYEAQQDKSGLPNDRFSAERPEGSISTLTIQRTEQRDSAMYRCASSQLAETINEQFFGPGTRLTVL.

The genes are TRBV9 and TRBJ2-1, with 14 bases that match TRBD2. V dropped 0 bases and J dropped 6; count of bases not matched to a gene: 2. This CDR3 comprises 16 residues. Germline V CDR1 and CDR2: SGDLS, YYNGEE. CDR3 nucleotide sequence: TGTGCCAGCAGCGTAGGGGGACTAGCGGGAGTCAATGAGCAGTTCTTC. Protein sequence: CASSVGGLAGVNEQFF.

The chain joins TRBV5-1 to TRBJ2-5; 11 bases agree with TRBD1. Germline V CDR1 and CDR2: SGHRS, YFSETQ. The CDR3 has 15 amino acids. The trim removed 3 bases at V and 2 bases at J, leaving 3 bases unmatched. CDR3 nucleotides: TGCGCCAGCAGCTACCGGGACAGGGGGCAAGAGACCCAGTACTTC. Translation: CASSYRDRGQETQYF.

V and J are TRBV5-1 and TRBJ2-2, with D perhaps TRBD1 (6 bases). The CDR3 loop spans 15 amino acids. The V gene lost 4 bases and the J gene lost 3 bases, with 13 bases spanning the gap. CDR1 SGHRS and CDR2 YFSETQ come from the germline V gene. The CDR3 bases are TGCGCCAGCAGCCCGGTTAAGGGGGACACCGGGGAGCTGTTTTTT. Protein: CASSPVKGDTGELFF.

The chain carries TRBV5-5 and TRBJ1-1; D uncertain. The CDR3 runs 12 residues. CDR1 and CDR2 from the germline V gene are SGHKS and YYEKEE (reference sequence). V was pared by 2 bases and J by 8 bases, with 10 bases between. CDR3 nucleotide sequence: TGTGCCAGCAGCTTTTGGGGTGGAGAAGCTTTCTTT. Translated: CASSFWGGEAFF.

The rearrangement links TRBV9 to TRBJ2-3; tentatively, D is TRBD1 (6 bases). The CDR3 runs to 14 residues. The germline V gene has CDR1 SGDLS and CDR2 YYNGEE. V gave up 5 bases and J gave up 0 bases, with 10 bases separating them. The CDR3 protein is CASSGQPSTDTQYF. CDR3 bases: TGTGCCAGCAGTGGACAGCCTAGCACAGATACGCAGTATTTT.

This clone was detected only once. The chain is built from TRBV28 and TRBJ1-2; D remains ambiguous. Germline CDR1 MDHEN, CDR2 SYDVKM. The CDR3 spans 15 residues. V lost 5 bases and J 6 bases, leaving 19 bases between the germline ends. The CDR3 bases are TGTGCCAGCAGTCCCCCAGGCAAGAGTAAACATGGCTACACCTTC. This codes for CASSPPGKSKHGYTF.

The chain is built from TRBV28 and TRBJ1-2, with a weak D call TRBD1 (6 bases). Trimming pared 6 bases from V and 1 base from J, leaving 9 bases between. The CDR3 totals 13 residues. Germline CDR1 is MDHEN and CDR2 is SYDVKM. This CDR3 is CASRVDSNYGYTF. CDR3 DNA: TGTGCCAGCAGAGTGGACAGTAACTATGGCTACACCTTC.

The chain carries TRBV28 and TRBJ2-1; D remains unclear. The length of the CDR3 is 11 residues. V dropped 7 bases and J dropped 7 bases, with 8 bases sitting between them. The germline V gene encodes CDR1 MDHEN and CDR2 SYDVKM. In DNA, the CDR3 is TGTGCCAGCACCTCGCGTAATGAGCAGTTCTTC. Translating gives CASTSRNEQFF. The full variable domain, rest sourced from reference TRBV28 and TRBJ2-1, is DVKVTQSSRYLVKRTGEKVFLECVQDMDHENMFWYRQDPGLGLRLIYFSYDVKMKEKGDIPEGYSVSREKKERFSLILESASTNQTSMYLCASTSRNEQFFGPGTRLTVL.

J is TRBJ2-1 and V is TRBV11-3; 13 bases are shared with TRBD2. V lost 5 bases and J lost 7; bases outside the gene matches: 5. CDR1 SGHNT and CDR2 YENEEA come from the germline V gene. The CDR3 is made up of 15 amino acids. The CDR3 spells CASSTRGLAGNEQFF. For the CDR3, the DNA is TGTGCCAGCAGCACACGGGGACTAGCGGGGAATGAGCAGTTCTTC.

This clone appeared a single time. The chain carries TRBV11-3 and TRBJ2-7; D is perhaps TRBD1 (6 bases). V lost 5 bases to trimming and J lost 2 bases, with 7 bases between them. The germline gives CDR1 SGHNT, CDR2 YENEEA. The length of the CDR3 is 12 residues. CDR3 residues: CASSRDTYEQYF. The CDR3 DNA reads as TGTGCCAGCAGCCGGGACACCTACGAGCAGTACTTC.

The chain links TRBV15 to TRBJ1-5, with D possibly being TRBD1 (5 bases). The CDR3 runs to 15 residues. CDR1 is LNHNV, CDR2 YYDKDF, per germline (reference sequence). V gave up 0 bases and J gave up 6 bases, with 12 bases separating them. As DNA, the CDR3 is TGTGCCACCAGCAGAGAACGGGGGGGTAGTCAGCCCCAGCATTTT. Encoded protein: CATSRERGGSQPQHF.

V and J are TRBV28 and TRBJ1-5; no clear D. V gave up 4 bases and J gave up 11 bases, with 18 bases separating them. This CDR3 comprises 14 residues. Germline values: CDR1 MDHEN, CDR2 SYDVKM. The CDR3 reads CASSSNFPQMSQHF. CDR3 DNA sequence: TGTGCCAGCAGTTCGAACTTTCCTCAAATGTCCCAGCATTTT.

The rearrangement joins TRBV5-4 to TRBJ2-5; D is uncertain. Per the germline V gene, CDR1 is SGHNT and CDR2 is YYREEE (reference sequence). The CDR3 is 12 residues long. V was cut by 4 bases and J by 5 bases, with 9 bases left in between. In DNA, the CDR3 is TGTGCCAGCAGCCGGGCCAGGGAGACCCAGTACTTC. As protein: CASSRARETQYF.

CDR3 in DNA: TGTGCCAGCAGTATTACAGGATTCTCCTACGAGCAGTACTTC. Encoded protein: CASSITGFSYEQYF. The V call is TRBV28, the J call TRBJ2-7, with a tentative D call TRBD1 (5 bases). This CDR3 has 14 amino acids. Trimming took off 5 bases at V and 0 bases at J, with 11 bases between the two ends. Germline V lookup: CDR1 MDHEN, CDR2 SYDVKM.

The CDR3 DNA reads TGTGCCAGTAGTATCGCAGGGGCCTCGGGGTATGAGCAGTACTTC. Translation: CASSIAGASGYEQYF. This rearrangement joins TRBV19 to TRBJ2-7; D might be TRBD1 (6 bases). Trimming cost V 3 bases and J 7 bases, with 19 bases left between them. This CDR3 spans 15 amino acids. CDR1 is LNHDA and CDR2 is SQIVND in the germline V gene (reference sequence).

The V call is TRBV10-3, the J call TRBJ1-4, with 10 bases fitting TRBD1. The CDR3 runs 15 residues. Germline V lookup: CDR1 ENHRY, CDR2 SYGVKD. Losses at the gene ends were 8 bases for V and 0 bases for J; bases not matched to a gene: 3. CDR3 nucleotide sequence: TGTGCCATCGGGGACAGGGGAGCAACTAATGAAAAACTGTTTTTT. Protein sequence: CAIGDRGATNEKLFF.